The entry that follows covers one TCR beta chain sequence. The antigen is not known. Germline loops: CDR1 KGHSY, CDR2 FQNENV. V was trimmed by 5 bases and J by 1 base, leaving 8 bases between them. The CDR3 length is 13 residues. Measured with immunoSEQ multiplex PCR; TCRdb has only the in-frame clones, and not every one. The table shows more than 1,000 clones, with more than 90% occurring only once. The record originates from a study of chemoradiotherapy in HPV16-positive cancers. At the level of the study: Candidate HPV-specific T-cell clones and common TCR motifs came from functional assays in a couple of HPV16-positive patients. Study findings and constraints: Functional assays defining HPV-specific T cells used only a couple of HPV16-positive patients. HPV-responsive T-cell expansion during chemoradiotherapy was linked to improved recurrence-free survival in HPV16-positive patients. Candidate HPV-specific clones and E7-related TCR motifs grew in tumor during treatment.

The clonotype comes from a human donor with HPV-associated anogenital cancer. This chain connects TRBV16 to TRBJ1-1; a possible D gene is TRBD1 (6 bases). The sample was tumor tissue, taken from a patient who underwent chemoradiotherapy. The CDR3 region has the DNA TGTGCCAGCAGCAAACAGGGGAACACTGAAGCTTTCTTT. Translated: CASSKQGNTEAFF.